This T cell receptor beta chain was obtained from a study of Graves' ophthalmopathy and Graves' hyperthyroidism (dated by TCRdb to the late 2010s). About the full investigation: Peripheral blood was collected at initial diagnosis, prior to any treatment. TCR beta repertoire signatures were used to distinguish Graves' ophthalmopathy from Graves' hyperthyroidism and to predict progression to ophthalmopathy. In total, 135 blood samples were TCR-sequenced: 43 ophthalmopathy, roughly 77 hyperthyroidism and some 17 hyperthyroidism-to-ophthalmopathy patients. To explore V-J signatures that separate ophthalmopathy from hyperthyroidism, a discovery set of approximately 100 patients was enrolled, consisting of 40 to 45 with ophthalmopathy and around 57 with stable hyperthyroidism. An independent validation cohort comprised around 19 hyperthyroidism patients and over 15 patients who later progressed from hyperthyroidism to ophthalmopathy. In over 5 hyperthyroidism patients, the T-cell repertoires found in thyroid tissue were compared with those found in blood. Following sample collection, hyperthyroidism patients were given methimazole at a starting dose of 30 mg daily, and ophthalmopathy patients were given high-dose intravenous methylprednisolone. Results and caveats for the whole study, not just this receptor: Ophthalmopathy was separated from stable hyperthyroidism by the 13-signature model with just under 90% sensitivity and less than 82% specificity in cross-validation and with 80%/75% in the test set. Sample size was not statistically predetermined, and group allocation was not concealed from the investigators. Most of the expanded thyroid clonotypes with a frequency above 0.001 were also detected in blood, and it was suggested that the thyroid immune response may be reflected by blood repertoires. In validation, the model predicted ophthalmopathy progression with about 71% sensitivity and roughly 78% specificity; eleven to twelve predicted patients were CT-confirmed with GO in a median of about 6.2 months.

This clonotype has more than one count but fewer than ten. The clone's antigen remains unknown. Given a much more abundant clone one base away, this may be a read error. TCR beta CDR3 regions were amplified from RNA transcripts for repertoire sequencing. The first round of RT-PCR was done with HTBI primers and the Qiagen OneStep RT-PCR kit, and was followed by a second round of multiplex PCR, then size selection and purification. Libraries were sequenced on an Illumina HiSeq2000 using paired-end 100 bp reads. In the paper's pipeline: SOAPnuke was used for read processing, and reads with adapters, uncalled bases, a mean Phred below 15, or no exact constant-primer or identifier match were discarded. High-quality paired reads were merged with COPE v1.2.5. Unique nucleotide sequences were defined as clonotypes and aligned to IMGT TRB V, D and J references using MiTCR v1.1. Only V-J combinations with frequency above 0.0001 were analysed, covering around 99% of repertoires. For each V-J combination, a TCR clonal expansion and chaos score was defined as F50 clonal expansion divided by the chaos observed in the TCRdist matrix. Features were reduced by Welch's t-statistics and random forest to roughly 14 V-J combinations, which fed a naive Bayes classifier. The similarity between thyroid and blood repertoires was quantified using the Morisita-Horn index. In TCRdb, the public reads were trimmed at Q25 with fastp and aligned with MiXCR, with productive beta chains retained. Every entry covers one CDR3 protein and lists the most common genes and DNA from its rows. In this record, the V and J calls reflect TCRdb's handling and not the investigators' own analysis. Here the sample has some 370,000 distinct CDR3 sequences; about a sixth occur a single time. The ten largest clonotypes hold 2% to 3% of the sample.

A patient counted as having stable hyperthyroidism if there was no progression to ophthalmopathy within 18 months of follow-up. Hyperthyroidism patients were newly diagnosed, with disease duration under 2 months, and aged 18 to 65 years. Anyone with other autoimmune diseases, uncontrolled infections, pregnancy or lactation was excluded from the study. Clinical symptoms, serum thyroxine, TRAb, thyroid ultrasound and orbital computed tomography formed the basis of the diagnosis. PBMCs were isolated from 7.5 to 10 ml of fresh peripheral blood by Ficoll-Paque density gradient centrifugation. Total RNA was extracted using Trizol reagent, and RNA quality was checked on an Agilent 2100 Bioanalyzer. Spanning cysteine to phenylalanine, the CDR3 consists of 16 amino acids. This entry keeps only the CDR3 DNA: 48 bases, framed from base 1. As encoded in the germline V gene, CDR1 is MNHNS while CDR2 is SASEGT. The V end loses 0 bases and the J end loses 8 bases, and a stretch of 19 bases separates them.

The receptor was derived from an adult woman with stable Graves' hyperthyroidism. The chain is made from TRBV6-1 and TRBJ1-2; the D gene is perhaps TRBD1, on 6 matching bases. Sequenced: peripheral blood. The nucleotide sequence reads as follows: TGTGCCAGCAGTGAAGCGGGGAATCCAGGGGAAGGAGGCTACACCTTC. Translated, this gives CASSEAGNPGEGGYTF.